This T cell receptor (beta chain) came from a study of blood T cell repertoires in COVID-19. The repertoire was sequenced with immunoSEQ multiplex PCR; TCRdb's copy has only in-frame clones and lacks some. The sample has roughly 230,000 clones; over 75% are singletons. The trim removed 3 bases at V and 6 bases at J, leaving 6 bases unmatched. Germline lookup yields CDR1 SGHTA and CDR2 FQGTGA. The CDR3 has 15 residues. Sequencing was carried out using PBMCs or T cells enriched from blood (not recorded which). This sequence originates from a man aged 30 to 45 in a cohort exposed to, infected with or recovered from COVID-19 (not recorded which). The chain carries TRBV7-3 and TRBJ2-1, with TRBD2 matching 9 bases. This CDR3 is CASSFPGLASNEQFF. In DNA form, the CDR3 reads TGTGCCAGCAGCTTCCCGGGACTAGCCTCCAATGAGCAGTTCTTC. The whole variable domain, filled in from reference TRBV7-3 and TRBJ2-1, reads GAGVSQTPSNKVTEKGKYVELRCDPISGHTALYWYRQSLGQGPEFLIYFQGTGAADDSGLPNDRFFAVRPEGSVSTLKIQRTERGDSAVYLCASSFPGLASNEQFFGPGTRLTVL.